The source of this T cell receptor (beta chain) is a study of CD8 T cells in Susac syndrome. This CDR3 has 15 amino acids. V lost 3 bases and J lost 6, with 17 bases in between. Germline-derived CDR1 and CDR2 are LNHDA and SQIVND (reference sequence). Reverse transcription of 0.5 to 1 ug RNA used random hexamers. An immunoSEQ multiplex PCR generated amplified TCR beta CDR3 products spanning 54 Vbeta and 13 Jbeta. TCRdb called the immunoSEQ multiplex PCR reads again in MiXCR, with one record for every CDR3 protein. The table includes some 300,000 distinct CDR3 sequences, almost 85% detected once. V and J are TRBV19 and TRBJ1-2; D unresolved. The sample comprised CD8+ T cells from PBMCs. This TCR derives from a human donor with multiple sclerosis. The CDR3 loop is CASSMEGLSWNGYTF. The CDR3 DNA sequence: TGTGCCAGTAGTATGGAGGGTCTTTCTTGGAATGGCTACACCTTC. The full variable domain, completed using reference TRBV19 and TRBJ1-2, is DGGITQSPKYLFRKEGQNVTLSCEQNLNHDAMYWYRQDPGQGLRLIYYSQIVNDFQKGDIAEGYSVSREKKESFPLTVTSAQKNPTAFYLCASSMEGLSWNGYTFGSGTRLTVV.